Sequencing of this T cell receptor beta chain was carried out in a study of shared clonotypes between healthy human individuals. Libraries were prepared by immunoSEQ multiplex PCR; TCRdb keeps only in-frame clonotypes and omits some of them. This table holds over a million clones, roughly 95% found once. The V gene's germline CDR1 is KGHSH and CDR2 LQKENI. Deletions cut 3 bases from V and 0 bases from J, with 12 bases between. The CDR3 has 16 residues. The TCR sequence derives from a man aged 25-45 years in good health. This chain connects TRBV18 to TRBJ1-5; D ambiguous. The sample comprised naive CD4+ T cells sorted from blood. Subset described: CD45RA+ positively selected. CDR3 region: CASSPTYGDSNQPQHF. The DNA of the CDR3 is TGTGCCAGCTCACCCACCTATGGGGATAGCAATCAGCCCCAGCATTTT.